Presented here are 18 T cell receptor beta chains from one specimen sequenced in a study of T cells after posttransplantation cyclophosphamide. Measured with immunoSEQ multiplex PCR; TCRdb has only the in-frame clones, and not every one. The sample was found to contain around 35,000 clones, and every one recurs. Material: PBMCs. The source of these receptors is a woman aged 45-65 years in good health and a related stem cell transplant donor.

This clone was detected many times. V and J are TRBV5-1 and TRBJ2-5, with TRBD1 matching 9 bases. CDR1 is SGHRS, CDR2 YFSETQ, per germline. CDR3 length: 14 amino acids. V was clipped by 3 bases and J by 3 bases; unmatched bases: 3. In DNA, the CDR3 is TGCGCCAGCAGCTCCGGGACAGGGAAAGAGACCCAGTACTTC. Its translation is CASSSGTGKETQYF.

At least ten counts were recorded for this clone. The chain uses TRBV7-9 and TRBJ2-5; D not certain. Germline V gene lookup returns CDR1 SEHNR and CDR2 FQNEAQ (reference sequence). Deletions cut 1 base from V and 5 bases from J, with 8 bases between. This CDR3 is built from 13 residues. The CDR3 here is CASSLGSTETQYF. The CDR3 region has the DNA TGTGCCAGCAGCTTAGGCAGTACGGAGACCCAGTACTTC.

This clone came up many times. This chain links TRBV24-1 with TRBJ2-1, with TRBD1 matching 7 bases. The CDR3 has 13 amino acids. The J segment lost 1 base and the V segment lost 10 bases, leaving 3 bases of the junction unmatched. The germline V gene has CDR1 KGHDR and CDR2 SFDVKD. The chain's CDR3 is CATGDSSYNEQFF. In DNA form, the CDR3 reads TGTGCCACGGGGGACAGTTCCTACAATGAGCAGTTCTTC.

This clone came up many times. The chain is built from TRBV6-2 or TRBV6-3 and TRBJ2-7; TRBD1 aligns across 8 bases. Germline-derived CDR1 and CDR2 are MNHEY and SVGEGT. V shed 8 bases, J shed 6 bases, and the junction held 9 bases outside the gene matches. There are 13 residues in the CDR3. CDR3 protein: CASSDRGRGEQYF. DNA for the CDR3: TGTGCCAGCTCCGACAGGGGAAGAGGCGAGCAGTACTTC.

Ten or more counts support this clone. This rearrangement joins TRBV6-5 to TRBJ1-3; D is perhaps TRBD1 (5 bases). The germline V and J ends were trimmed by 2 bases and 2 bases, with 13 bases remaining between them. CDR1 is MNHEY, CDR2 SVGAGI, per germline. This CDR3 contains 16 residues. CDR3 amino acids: CASSYTRTNPGNTIYF. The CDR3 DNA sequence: TGTGCCAGCAGTTACACCCGGACAAACCCTGGAAACACCATATATTTT.

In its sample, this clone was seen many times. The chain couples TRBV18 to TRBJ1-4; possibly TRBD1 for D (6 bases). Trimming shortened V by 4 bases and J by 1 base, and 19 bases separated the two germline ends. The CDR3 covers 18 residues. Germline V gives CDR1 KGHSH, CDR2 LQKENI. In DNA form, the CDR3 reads TGTGCCAGCTCACGGGAACTCGAATCACAGGGAACTAATGAAAAACTGTTTTTT. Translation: CASSRELESQGTNEKLFF.

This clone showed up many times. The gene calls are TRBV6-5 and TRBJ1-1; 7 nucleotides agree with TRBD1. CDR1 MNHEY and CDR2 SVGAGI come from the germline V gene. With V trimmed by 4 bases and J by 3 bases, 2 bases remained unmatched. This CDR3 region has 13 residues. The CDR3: CASSSGTDTEAFF. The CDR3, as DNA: TGTGCCAGCAGTTCCGGGACAGACACTGAAGCTTTCTTT.

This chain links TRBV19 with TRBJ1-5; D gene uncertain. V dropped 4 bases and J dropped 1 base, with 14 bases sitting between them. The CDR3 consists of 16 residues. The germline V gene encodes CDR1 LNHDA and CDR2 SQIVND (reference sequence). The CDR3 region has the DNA TGTGCCAGTAGTACCATGCCCCGCGGGAGCAATCAGCCCCAGCATTTT. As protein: CASSTMPRGSNQPQHF.

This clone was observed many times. Here the CDR3 reads CASSPEQGPVAFF. As DNA, the CDR3 is TGTGCCAGCTCGCCGGAACAGGGCCCGGTAGCTTTCTTT. This rearrangement joins TRBV18 to TRBJ1-1; TRBD1 might be the D (6 bases). V was trimmed by 6 bases and J by 10 bases, leaving 18 bases between them. The CDR3 spans 13 residues. Germline V lookup: CDR1 KGHSH, CDR2 LQKENI.

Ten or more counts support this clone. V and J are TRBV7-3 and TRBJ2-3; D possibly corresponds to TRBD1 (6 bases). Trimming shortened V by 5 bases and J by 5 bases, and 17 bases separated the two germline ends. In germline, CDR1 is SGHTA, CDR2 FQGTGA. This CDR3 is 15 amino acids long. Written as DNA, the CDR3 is TGTGCCAGCAGCCTCGAGGGACACTCGGGAGATACGCAGTATTTT. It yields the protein CASSLEGHSGDTQYF.

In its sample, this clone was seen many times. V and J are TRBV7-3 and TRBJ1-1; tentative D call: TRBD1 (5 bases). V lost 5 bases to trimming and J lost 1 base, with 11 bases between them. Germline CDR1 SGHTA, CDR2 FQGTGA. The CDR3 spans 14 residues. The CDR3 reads CASSPAGGNTEAFF. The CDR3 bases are TGTGCCAGCAGCCCCGCCGGGGGGAACACTGAAGCTTTCTTT.

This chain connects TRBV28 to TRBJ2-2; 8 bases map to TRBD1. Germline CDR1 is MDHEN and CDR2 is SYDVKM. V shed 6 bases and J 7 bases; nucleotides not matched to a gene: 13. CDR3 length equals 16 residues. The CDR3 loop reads CASSPGGAPGNGELFF. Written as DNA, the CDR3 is TGTGCCAGCAGCCCAGGGGGCGCCCCGGGGAACGGGGAGCTGTTTTTT.

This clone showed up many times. The CDR3 loop is CASSLTRYRDSNQPQHF. The CDR3 coding sequence is TGTGCCAGCAGTTTAACTCGCTACAGGGATAGCAATCAGCCCCAGCATTTT. The chain is built from TRBV28 and TRBJ1-5, with a weak D call TRBD1 (6 bases). The germline V gene has CDR1 MDHEN and CDR2 SYDVKM. The CDR3 consists of 17 residues. V was cut by 2 bases and J by 0 bases, with 14 bases left in between.

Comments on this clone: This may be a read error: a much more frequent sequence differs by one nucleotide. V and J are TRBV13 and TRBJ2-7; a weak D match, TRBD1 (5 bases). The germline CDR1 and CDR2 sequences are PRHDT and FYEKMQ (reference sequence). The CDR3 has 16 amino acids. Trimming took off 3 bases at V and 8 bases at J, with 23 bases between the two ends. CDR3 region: CASSLTAGPLAMQQYF. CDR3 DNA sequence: TGTGCCAGCAGCTTGACCGCAGGGCCGTTAGCAATGCAGCAGTACTTC.

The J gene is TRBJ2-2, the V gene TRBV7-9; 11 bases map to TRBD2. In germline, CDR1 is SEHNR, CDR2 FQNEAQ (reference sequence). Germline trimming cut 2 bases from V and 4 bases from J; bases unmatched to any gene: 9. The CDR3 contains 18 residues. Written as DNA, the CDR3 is TGTGCCAGCAGCTTACCCCATAGACTAGCGGGAATCACCGGGGAGCTGTTTTTT. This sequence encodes CASSLPHRLAGITGELFF.

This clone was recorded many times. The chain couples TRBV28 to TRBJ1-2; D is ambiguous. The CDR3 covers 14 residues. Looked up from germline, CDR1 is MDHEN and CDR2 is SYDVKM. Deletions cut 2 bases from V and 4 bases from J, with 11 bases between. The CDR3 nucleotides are TGTGCCAGCAGTTTAAATCCGGCGGTCTATGGCTACACCTTC. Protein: CASSLNPAVYGYTF.

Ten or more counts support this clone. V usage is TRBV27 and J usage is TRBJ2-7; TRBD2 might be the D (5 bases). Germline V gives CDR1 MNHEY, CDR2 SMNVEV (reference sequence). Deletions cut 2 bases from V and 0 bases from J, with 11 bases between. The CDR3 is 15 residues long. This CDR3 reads CASSLRLTSSYEQYF. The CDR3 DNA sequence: TGTGCCAGCAGTTTAAGACTAACGAGCTCCTACGAGCAGTACTTC.

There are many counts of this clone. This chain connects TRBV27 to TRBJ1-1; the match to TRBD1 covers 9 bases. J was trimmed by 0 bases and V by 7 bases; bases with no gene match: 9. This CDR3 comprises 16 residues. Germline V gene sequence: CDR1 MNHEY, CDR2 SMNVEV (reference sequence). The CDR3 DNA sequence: TGTGCCAGCAAAGACAGGGGGAATATTATGAACACTGAAGCTTTCTTT. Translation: CASKDRGNIMNTEAFF.